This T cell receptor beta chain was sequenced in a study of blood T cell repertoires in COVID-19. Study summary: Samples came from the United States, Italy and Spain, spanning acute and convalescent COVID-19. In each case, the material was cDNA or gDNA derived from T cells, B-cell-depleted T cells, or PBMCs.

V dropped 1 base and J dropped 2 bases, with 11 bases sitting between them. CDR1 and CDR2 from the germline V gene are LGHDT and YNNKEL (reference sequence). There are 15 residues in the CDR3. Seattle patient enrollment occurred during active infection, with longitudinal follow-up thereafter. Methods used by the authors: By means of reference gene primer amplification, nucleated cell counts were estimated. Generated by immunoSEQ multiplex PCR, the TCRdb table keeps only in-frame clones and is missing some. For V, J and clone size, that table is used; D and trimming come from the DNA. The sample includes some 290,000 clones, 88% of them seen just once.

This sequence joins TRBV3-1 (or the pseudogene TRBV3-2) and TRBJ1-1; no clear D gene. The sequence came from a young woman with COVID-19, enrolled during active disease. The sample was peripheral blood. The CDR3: CASSQALTANTEAFF. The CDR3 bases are TGTGCCAGCAGCCAAGCCTTAACAGCTAACACTGAAGCTTTCTTT.